This entry describes one TCR beta chain. The treatment is: randomized to nivolumab then ipilimumab (arm A) or the reverse (arm B). From thawed PBMCs, live CD3+CD8+ cells negative for CD19 and CD56 were sorted. This entry belongs to a study of sequential checkpoint blockade in melanoma. Study as a whole: Both treatment sequences were followed by maintenance nivolumab.

This table comes from immunoSEQ multiplex PCR, and its TCRdb copy is limited to in-frame clones, with some not included. This sample carries some 9,300 clones, 75% of them seen once, and the ten largest clones take about 12%. Trimming stripped 0 bases from V and 4 bases from J, with 13 bases between. The CDR3 sequence is 15 residues long. Per the germline V gene, CDR1 is SGHNT and CDR2 is YYREEE (reference sequence). The rearrangement uses TRBV5-4 and TRBJ1-1, with D perhaps matching TRBD1 (6 bases). This clonotype originated in a human donor with melanoma. Source: CD8+ T cells sorted from blood (inferred from file names), taken from a patient given nivolumab and ipilimumab in sequence. CDR3 bases: TGTGCCAGCAGCTTGGATGAACAGGGAACCACTGAAGCTTTCTTT. Translating it yields CASSLDEQGTTEAFF.